This TCR beta chain appears in the sequencing data of a study of beta chain features in type 1 diabetes. Broader study findings: TCRB CDR3 length was moderately but significantly reduced in all four CD4+ subsets of Type 1 diabetes patients. It was not settled here whether HLA type affects TCRB rearrangement.

In its sample, this clone was seen a few times. Its target is unknown. The CDR3 runs 14 residues. Trimming took 2 bases from V and 5 from J, leaving 12 bases between them. Germline CDR1 and CDR2: PRHDT and FYEKMQ (reference sequence). The whole isolated RNA underwent reverse transcription, so sequencing captured expressed TCRB transcripts. Method: immunoSEQ multiplex PCR; TCRdb's copy keeps in-frame clones and lacks some. Altogether about 900,000 clones are present, about a sixth being singletons, with the ten largest covering 0.023%. The J gene is TRBJ2-5, the V gene TRBV13; D call uncertain. Sequences were obtained from naive CD4+ T cells from blood. The clonotype comes from a young woman in good health. CDR3 region: CASSLNHGGETQYF. DNA of the CDR3: TGTGCCAGCAGCTTAAATCACGGTGGGGAGACCCAGTACTTC. Together with reference TRBV13 and TRBJ2-5, the CDR3 gives the full variable domain: AAGVIQSPRHLIKEKRETATLKCYPIPRHDTVYWYQQGPGQDPQFLISFYEKMQSDKGSIPDRFSAQQFSDYHSELNMSSLELGDSALYFCASSLNHGGETQYFGPGTRLLVL.